What follows are 22 T cell receptor beta chains derived from one specimen sequenced in a study of blood T cell repertoires in COVID-19. Method: immunoSEQ multiplex PCR; TCRdb's copy keeps in-frame clones and lacks some. There are more than 50,000 clones in the sample; about three quarters occur only once, and roughly 45% lies in the top ten. What was sequenced was peripheral blood. The receptors here all came from a man in his 70s with active or convalescent COVID-19.

In this sample, this clone turned up a few times. The rearrangement links TRBV2 to TRBJ1-2; TRBD1 matches at 7 bases. This CDR3 is 13 amino acids long. V dropped 7 bases and J dropped 2; count of bases not matched to a gene: 4. The germline V gene has CDR1 SNHLY and CDR2 FYNNEI. The DNA of the CDR3 is TGTGCCAGCACCTCGGGACAGAACTATGGCTACACCTTC. Encoded protein: CASTSGQNYGYTF.

The rearrangement uses TRBV28 and TRBJ1-2; TRBD1 aligns across 7 bases. This CDR3 has 13 residues. The V and J ends lost 2 bases and 7 bases, in that order; junction bases with no gene match: 4. CDR1 and CDR2 (germline): MDHEN, SYDVKM. The CDR3 coding sequence is TGTGCCAGCAGTTTAGGTGACAGGGCTGGCTACACCTTC. It codes for CASSLGDRAGYTF.

This clone was picked up a small number of times. The genes are TRBV6-5 and TRBJ2-7; a possible D gene is TRBD1 (7 bases). The germline CDR1 and CDR2 sequences are MNHEY and SVGAGI. V was pared by 8 bases and J by 0 bases, with 11 bases between. There are 13 residues in the CDR3. CDR3 protein: CASGGTVSYEQYF. DNA of the CDR3: TGTGCCAGCGGGGGGACAGTCTCCTACGAGCAGTACTTC.

The chain employs TRBV7-9 and TRBJ1-4; D not certain. Germline V gives CDR1 SEHNR, CDR2 FQNEAQ (reference sequence). V lost 1 base, J lost 7 bases, and 7 bases lay in between. The CDR3 has 13 amino acids. The CDR3 region is CASSLVRGEKLFF. CDR3 nucleotide sequence: TGTGCCAGCAGCTTAGTAAGAGGTGAAAAACTGTTTTTT. Supplemented by reference TRBV7-9 and TRBJ1-4, the full variable domain reads DTGVSQNPRHKITKRGQNVTFRCDPISEHNRLYWYRQTLGQGPEFLTYFQNEAQLEKSRLLSDRFSAERPKGSFSTLEIQRTEQGDSAMYLCASSLVRGEKLFFGSGTQLSVL.

The gene calls are TRBV30 and TRBJ2-2; D may be TRBD1 (6 bases). Trimming shortened V by 4 bases and J by 1 base, and 7 bases separated the two germline ends. CDR1 is GTSNPN, CDR2 SVGIG, per germline (reference sequence). CDR3 length equals 13 residues. The CDR3 region is CAWTTGNTGELFF. DNA of the CDR3: TGTGCCTGGACGACAGGGAACACCGGGGAGCTGTTTTTT.

A few counts support this clone. The genes are TRBV7-4 and TRBJ2-1; D ambiguous. The CDR3 is 16 amino acids. CDR1 is SGHVT and CDR2 is SQSDAQ in the germline V gene. The V gene lost 0 bases and the J gene lost 0 bases, with 9 bases spanning the gap. CDR3 sequence reads: CASSLAVVSSYNEQFF. The CDR3 region has the DNA TGTGCCAGCAGCTTAGCGGTGGTTAGCTCCTACAATGAGCAGTTCTTC.

This clone was seen only a few times. The chain employs TRBV28 and TRBJ1-1; 9 positions match TRBD1. Germline values: CDR1 MDHEN, CDR2 SYDVKM. V lost 8 bases to trimming and J lost 1 base; unmatched junction nucleotides: 5. This CDR3 is built from 14 residues. CDR3 protein: CASEVTGGNTEAFF. Here the CDR3 DNA reads TGTGCCAGCGAAGTGACAGGGGGGAACACTGAAGCTTTCTTT.

The CDR3 DNA follows: TGTGCCAGTAGTACTGGAGGTAACAATCAGCCCCAGCATTTT. This sequence encodes CASSTGGNNQPQHF. The genes are TRBV19 and TRBJ1-5; no firm D call. This CDR3 region has 14 residues. Between the trimmed V and J ends, which lost 4 bases and 3 bases, there was a span of 10 bases. Germline V gene data show CDR1 as LNHDA and CDR2 as SQIVND (reference sequence).

The chain carries TRBV25-1 and TRBJ2-2, with 8 bases aligning to TRBD1. J gave up 8 bases and V 4 bases, and 9 bases lay outside the gene matches. The CDR3 loop spans 15 amino acids. Germline V lookup: CDR1 MGHDK, CDR2 SYGVNS. The CDR3 protein is CASSGDRGWLGELFF. The CDR3 DNA reads as TGTGCCAGCAGTGGTGACAGGGGATGGCTTGGGGAGCTGTTTTTT.

This clone showed up just once. The V and J genes are TRBV19 and TRBJ1-4, with D possibly being TRBD1 (6 bases). The CDR3 runs to 14 residues. CDR1 is LNHDA, CDR2 SQIVND, per germline (reference sequence). Between the trimmed V and J ends, which lost 6 bases and 5 bases, there was a span of 13 bases. The CDR3 sequence: CASRRTASNEKLFF. In DNA form, the CDR3 reads TGTGCCAGTAGAAGGACAGCCTCAAATGAAAAACTGTTTTTT.

The chain is built from TRBV30 and TRBJ1-6; D might be TRBD1 (5 bases). The germline CDR1 and CDR2 sequences are GTSNPN and SVGIG (reference sequence). The CDR3 spans 17 residues. Trimming left V 2 bases short and J 0 bases short, with 14 bases between. The CDR3 region is CAWSTDTKSSYNSPLHF. CDR3 DNA sequence: TGTGCCTGGAGTACGGACACGAAGAGCTCCTATAATTCACCCCTCCACTTT.

This rearrangement joins TRBV9 to TRBJ1-6; no firm D call. V lost 4 bases and J 7 bases, leaving 9 bases between the germline ends. CDR1 SGDLS and CDR2 YYNGEE come from the germline V gene. The CDR3 sequence is 13 residues long. The CDR3 is CASSPRFNSPLHF. The CDR3 DNA follows: TGTGCCAGCAGCCCCCGGTTCAATTCACCCCTCCACTTT.

The chain uses TRBV9 and TRBJ2-1, with TRBD2 identical over 11 bases. Per germline, CDR1 SGDLS and CDR2 YYNGEE. The CDR3 has 16 amino acids. V shed 1 base, J shed 4 bases, and the junction held 4 bases outside the gene matches. The CDR3 region is CASSVLGLAAYNEQFF. DNA for the CDR3: TGTGCCAGCAGCGTACTGGGACTAGCGGCGTACAATGAGCAGTTCTTC.

The chain employs TRBV4-3 and TRBJ1-5, with D uncertain. The CDR3 extends over 15 amino acids. V was trimmed by 1 base and J by 8 bases, leaving 15 bases between them. Germline CDR1 LGHNA, CDR2 YSLEER. CDR3 in DNA: TGCGCCAGCAGCCAAGCCCCAGGCCGCGGGGAGCCCCAGCATTTT. Its protein is CASSQAPGRGEPQHF.

The chain recombines TRBV7-9 with TRBJ2-3, with D possibly matching TRBD1 (5 bases). CDR1 SEHNR and CDR2 FQNEAQ come from the germline V gene (reference sequence). V dropped 1 base and J dropped 4 bases, with 12 bases sitting between them. This CDR3 contains 15 residues. DNA for the CDR3: TGTGCCAGCAGCTTAGATCTCCAGGGCTCAGATACGCAGTATTTT. Translated, it gives CASSLDLQGSDTQYF.

The chain uses TRBV9 and TRBJ2-7; possible D gene TRBD2, 5 bases. Trimming removed 0 bases from V and 6 bases from J, with 19 bases in between. CDR1 and CDR2 from the germline V gene are SGDLS and YYNGEE. This CDR3 spans 16 amino acids. Here the CDR3 reads CASSVGLLPARGEQYF. The DNA for the CDR3 is TGTGCCAGCAGCGTAGGTTTGTTACCAGCTCGGGGCGAGCAGTACTTC. Full variable domain (missing parts from reference TRBV9 and TRBJ2-7): DSGVTQTPKHLITATGQRVTLRCSPRSGDLSVYWYQQSLDQGLQFLIQYYNGEERAKGNILERFSAQQFPDLHSELNLSSLELGDSALYFCASSVGLLPARGEQYFGPGTRLTVT.

The sample holds one count of this clone. The chain links TRBV28 to TRBJ2-1, with a possible D match to TRBD1 (5 bases). In germline, CDR1 is MDHEN, CDR2 SYDVKM. Trimming left V 3 bases short and J 6 bases short, with 15 bases between. The CDR3 is 15 amino acids. CDR3 loop: CASSLPAGRRNEQFF. In DNA, the CDR3 is TGTGCCAGCAGTTTGCCGGCAGGGCGGCGCAATGAGCAGTTCTTC.

This clone was found a few times. The rearrangement links TRBV7-2 to TRBJ1-2; TRBD1 matches at 11 bases. V lost 1 base, J lost 4 bases, and 5 bases stayed unmatched. Germline CDR1 SGHTA, CDR2 FQGNSA. This CDR3 has 16 amino acids. The CDR3 DNA follows: TGTGCCAGCAGCTTAGGGACAGGGGGCCGACTCTATGGCTACACCTTC. Its protein is CASSLGTGGRLYGYTF.

The chain has TRBV15 and TRBJ1-2; tentatively, D is TRBD1 (6 bases). Trimming left V 3 bases short and J 4 bases short, with 12 bases between. In germline, CDR1 is LNHNV, CDR2 YYDKDF (reference sequence). The CDR3 sequence is 14 residues long. CDR3 sequence (DNA): TGTGCCACCAGCAGCAACAGGGTGGGCTATGGCTACACCTTC. Translation gives CATSSNRVGYGYTF.

The J gene is TRBJ1-4, the V gene TRBV11-2; D is perhaps TRBD1 (5 bases). V gave up 1 base and J gave up 5 bases, with 14 bases separating them. Per the germline V gene, CDR1 is SGHAT and CDR2 is FQNNGV. The CDR3 covers 16 residues. Written as DNA, the CDR3 is TGTGCCAGCAGCTTAGCCGATAGCAGGGTGAATGAAAAACTGTTTTTT. Translating gives CASSLADSRVNEKLFF.

The chain is built from TRBV9 and TRBJ2-7, with 7 bases fitting TRBD1. CDR1 SGDLS and CDR2 YYNGEE come from the germline V gene. This CDR3 spans 15 amino acids. V was pared by 2 bases and J by 6 bases, with 11 bases of the junction left unmatched. CDR3: CASSVTGTATSEQYF. As DNA, the CDR3 is TGTGCCAGCAGCGTTACCGGGACAGCCACAAGCGAGCAGTACTTC.

V is TRBV5-5 and J is TRBJ2-1, with TRBD1 matching over 7 bases. The CDR3 runs to 14 residues. J lost 4 bases, V lost 5 bases, and 6 bases had no gene match. Germline V lookup: CDR1 SGHKS, CDR2 YYEKEE (reference sequence). CDR3 nucleotide sequence: TGTGCCAGCAGTTCAACGACAGGGTACAATGAGCAGTTCTTC. Its translation is CASSSTTGYNEQFF.